This TCR beta chain was recorded in a study of CD8+ T cells in alopecia areata. Extraction and reverse transcription of RNA yielded cDNA as the sequencing template. TCRdb's copy holds only in-frame clones and misses some; the assay was immunoSEQ multiplex PCR. The table records 150,000 to 200,000 clones, roughly 60% of them present only once. Trimming left V 4 bases short and J 0 bases short, with 9 bases between. This CDR3 has 13 amino acids. The germline V gene encodes CDR1 SQVTM and CDR2 ANQGSEA. The treatment was: oral pan-JAK inhibitor, 5-10 mg twice daily. The researchers isolated CD4+ and CD8+ T cells from PBMCs by sorting.

The genes are TRBV29-1 and TRBJ1-2, with D unclear. The material was CD4+ T cells sorted from blood, obtained at week 24, from a patient treated with tofacitinib. This receptor was identified in a human donor with alopecia areata. The chain's CDR3 is CSVVQIANYGYTF. The CDR3 DNA reads TGCAGCGTTGTGCAGATAGCTAACTATGGCTACACCTTC.